This passage covers 2 T cell receptor beta chains from one sample sequenced in a study of cytomegalovirus exposure and HLA in healthy donors. PCR was performed using 60 Vbeta and 13 Jbeta primers. Profiling relied on immunoSEQ multiplex PCR, and the TCRdb table lists in-frame clones only, not all of them. The profile shows around 180,000 clones, around 81% of them singletons. Material for sequencing was PBMCs. The receptor set was obtained from a woman aged 18-29 years in good health and CMV-seropositive.

The rearrangement uses TRBV6-4 and TRBJ2-2; D is possibly TRBD1 (6 bases). The germline V gene has CDR1 MRHNA and CDR2 SNTAGT. The CDR3 runs to 14 residues. V shed 4 bases and J shed 5 bases, with 11 bases lying between them. CDR3 amino acids: CASSVQGGTGELFF. In nucleotides, the CDR3 is TGTGCCAGCAGTGTACAGGGCGGAACCGGGGAGCTGTTTTTT.

The chain links TRBV6-4 to TRBJ1-5; possible D gene TRBD1, 6 bases. With 3 bases removed from V and 4 bases from J, the gap between germline ends came to 10 bases. CDR1 and CDR2 (germline): MRHNA, SNTAGT. The CDR3 contains 14 residues. In nucleotides, the CDR3 is TGTGCCAGCAGTGAGGGGACACAGAATCAGCCCCAGCATTTT. Its protein product is CASSEGTQNQPQHF.